A single sample is the source of the 21 T cell receptor beta chains below, sequenced in a study of siplizumab effects on memory and regulatory T cells. Here immunoSEQ multiplex PCR was the method, and the copy in TCRdb shows in-frame clones only, minus some. The sample contains some 75,000 clones, 85% to 95% of which appear only once. Sequenced material: CD8+ T cells sorted from blood. Source of these receptors: a human donor in good health.

The chain carries TRBV7-2 and TRBJ2-2; 9 bases agree with TRBD1. Trimming cost V 4 bases and J 4 bases; bases outside gene matches: 4. Germline-derived CDR1 and CDR2 are SGHTA and FQGNSA. CDR3 size: 15 residues. The CDR3 sequence: CASSSTGGGTGELFF. CDR3 sequence (DNA): TGTGCCAGCAGCTCCACAGGGGGCGGCACCGGGGAGCTGTTTTTT.

The J gene is TRBJ2-5, the V gene TRBV7-3; possibly TRBD2 for D (7 bases). V lost 0 bases to trimming and J lost 4 bases, with 15 bases between them. This CDR3 is 16 amino acids long. Germline-derived CDR1 and CDR2 are SGHTA and FQGTGA. The CDR3 nucleotides read TGTGCCAGCAGCTTAACGGGCGGGGGCCTTCGAGAGACCCAGTACTTC. Amino acid sequence: CASSLTGGGLRETQYF. The variable domain in full, completed from reference TRBV7-3 and TRBJ2-5, reads GAGVSQTPSNKVTEKGKYVELRCDPISGHTALYWYRQSLGQGPEFLIYFQGTGAADDSGLPNDRFFAVRPEGSVSTLKIQRTERGDSAVYLCASSLTGGGLRETQYFGPGTRLLVL.

The chain couples TRBV5-6 to TRBJ2-1; D may be TRBD2 (6 bases). V was cut by 4 bases and J by 2 bases, with 16 bases left in between. Germline V gene lookup returns CDR1 SGHDT and CDR2 YYEEEE. CDR3 length: 16 residues. CDR3 amino acids: CASSELNPGAYNEQFF. In nucleotides, the CDR3 is TGTGCCAGCAGCGAGCTTAATCCGGGGGCCTACAATGAGCAGTTCTTC.

The chain carries TRBV4-1 and TRBJ1-1, with TRBD1 identical over 12 bases. J was trimmed by 5 bases and V by 3 bases; bases with no gene match: 1. The CDR3 is 14 residues long. Germline V gives CDR1 MGHRA, CDR2 YSYEKL. CDR3 bases: TGCGCCAGCAGCCAGGGACAGGGGGCTACTGAAGCTTTCTTT. This sequence encodes CASSQGQGATEAFF.

A few counts support this clone. The chain couples TRBV4-2 to TRBJ1-1; D not resolved. The germline V gene has CDR1 LGHNA and CDR2 YNFKEQ. The V end lost 0 bases, the J end lost 3 bases, and 11 bases lay between the germline ends. CDR3 size: 15 residues. CDR3 DNA sequence: TGTGCCAGCAGCCAAGAGGGTGGACGTGACACTGAAGCTTTCTTT. Its translation is CASSQEGGRDTEAFF.

To note about this clone: The same CDR3 can be traced to other DNA sequences in this sample. The rearrangement links TRBV9 to TRBJ1-2; D unresolved. The CDR3 is 13 residues long. V lost 2 bases and J 1 base, leaving 6 bases between the germline ends. Germline V CDR1 and CDR2: SGDLS, YYNGEE. CDR3 loop: CASSVEDNYGYTF. The CDR3 DNA sequence: TGTGCCAGCAGCGTTGAGGATAACTATGGCTACACCTTC.

This chain joins TRBV11-2 and TRBJ2-5; the D call may be TRBD1 or TRBD2 (5 bases each). Germline V gives CDR1 SGHAT, CDR2 FQNNGV. CDR3 length equals 15 residues. V lost 5 bases and J 1 base, leaving 14 bases between the germline ends. CDR3 sequence reads: CASSDLSGPQETQYF. In DNA, the CDR3 is TGTGCCAGCAGCGATCTATCGGGACCCCAAGAGACCCAGTACTTC.

This chain joins TRBV6-5 and TRBJ1-1; the D is unclear. The V gene lost 0 bases and the J gene lost 0 bases, with 11 bases spanning the gap. Germline-derived CDR1 and CDR2 are MNHEY and SVGAGI. The CDR3 extends over 16 amino acids. In DNA form, the CDR3 reads TGTGCCAGCAGTTACTCGTTAAGGGTACTGAACACTGAAGCTTTCTTT. This sequence encodes CASSYSLRVLNTEAFF.

The V and J genes are TRBV5-1 and TRBJ2-3; D is possibly TRBD1 (5 bases). CDR3 length: 17 amino acids. Germline-derived CDR1 and CDR2 are SGHRS and YFSETQ. Trimming stripped 2 bases from V and 0 bases from J, with 16 bases between. In nucleotides, the CDR3 is TGCGCCAGCAGCTTCGAGGAGACAGTCCCTAGCACAGATACGCAGTATTTT. It specifies CASSFEETVPSTDTQYF. The complete variable domain, with remaining parts taken from reference TRBV5-1 and TRBJ2-3, reads KAGVTQTPRYLIKTRGQQVTLSCSPISGHRSVSWYQQTPGQGLQFLFEYFSETQRNKGNFPGRFSGRQFSNSRSEMNVSTLELGDSALYLCASSFEETVPSTDTQYFGPGTRLTVL.

The chain has TRBV28 and TRBJ2-5; the match to TRBD1 covers 7 bases. V lost 6 bases, J lost 5 bases, and 12 bases stayed unmatched. CDR3 size: 15 residues. The germline CDR1 and CDR2 sequences are MDHEN and SYDVKM. The CDR3 DNA reads TGTGCCAGCAGAGGTATAGGGGGCCCTAGGGAGACCCAGTACTTC. This gives the protein CASRGIGGPRETQYF.

Worth noting for this clone: The same CDR3 can be traced to other DNA sequences in this sample. The chain combines TRBV9 with TRBJ2-7, with no clear D. CDR1 SGDLS and CDR2 YYNGEE come from the germline V gene. This CDR3 has 14 residues. Trimming pared 0 bases from V and 2 bases from J, leaving 9 bases between. The chain's CDR3 is CASSVGGGTYEQYF. In nucleotides, the CDR3 is TGTGCCAGCAGCGTAGGAGGCGGAACCTACGAGCAGTACTTC.

The chain recombines TRBV27 with TRBJ2-1; no reliable D call. The CDR3 spans 16 residues. Looked up from germline, CDR1 is MNHEY and CDR2 is SMNVEV (reference sequence). Trimming left V 5 bases short and J 5 bases short, with 19 bases between. The CDR3 loop reads CASSAYTETGDNEQFF. CDR3 nucleotide sequence: TGTGCCAGCAGTGCGTACACTGAGACGGGCGACAATGAGCAGTTCTTC.

CDR3 sequence reads: CASNPGALSTDTQYF. The CDR3 DNA is TGCGCCAGCAATCCAGGGGCGTTGAGCACAGATACGCAGTATTTT. This rearrangement joins TRBV5-1 to TRBJ2-3, with D possibly TRBD1 on 6 matching bases. Germline values: CDR1 SGHRS, CDR2 YFSETQ. With 6 bases removed from V and 0 bases from J, the gap between germline ends came to 14 bases. This CDR3 has 15 residues. Full variable domain (outside the CDR3, taken from reference TRBV5-1 and TRBJ2-3): KAGVTQTPRYLIKTRGQQVTLSCSPISGHRSVSWYQQTPGQGLQFLFEYFSETQRNKGNFPGRFSGRQFSNSRSEMNVSTLELGDSALYLCASNPGALSTDTQYFGPGTRLTVL.

The chain couples TRBV5-5 to TRBJ2-7; TRBD2 agrees at 8 bases. V lost 4 bases and J lost 7; bases outside the gene matches: 7. This CDR3 comprises 13 residues. The germline CDR1 and CDR2 sequences are SGHKS and YYEKEE (reference sequence). Written as DNA, the CDR3 is TGTGCCAGCAGCCACGGGGGGGCCGAGGAGCAGTACTTC. Translated, it gives CASSHGGAEEQYF.

The chain is built from TRBV28 and TRBJ1-1; 8 bases align to TRBD1. The ends lost 5 bases at V and 2 bases at J; junction bases unmatched: 1. CDR1 and CDR2 from the germline V gene are MDHEN and SYDVKM. This CDR3 spans 13 amino acids. The CDR3 DNA is TGTGCCAGCAGTGACAGGGGAAACACTGAAGCTTTCTTT. The encoded protein is CASSDRGNTEAFF. The complete variable domain, with remaining parts taken from reference TRBV28 and TRBJ1-1, reads DVKVTQSSRYLVKRTGEKVFLECVQDMDHENMFWYRQDPGLGLRLIYFSYDVKMKEKGDIPEGYSVSREKKERFSLILESASTNQTSMYLCASSDRGNTEAFFGQGTRLTVV.

The chain combines TRBV27 with TRBJ2-3; D perhaps matches TRBD2 (5 bases). Per the germline V gene, CDR1 is MNHEY and CDR2 is SMNVEV (reference sequence). The CDR3 spans 12 residues. The V end was cut by 4 bases, the J end by 8 bases, with 10 bases between. The CDR3: CASSWTGSTQYF. The DNA for the CDR3 is TGTGCCAGCAGTTGGACTGGATCTACGCAGTATTTT.

V is TRBV7-6 and J is TRBJ2-2, with a possible D match to TRBD1 (5 bases). Between the trimmed V and J ends, which lost 5 bases and 3 bases, there was a span of 16 bases. The CDR3 has 16 amino acids. Per the germline V gene, CDR1 is SGHVS and CDR2 is FNYEAQ. CDR3 bases: TGTGCCAGCAGCACTCCAGGGTCTACGGACACCGGGGAGCTGTTTTTT. Translation gives CASSTPGSTDTGELFF.

This chain's CDR3 is CASSLDGYYGYTF. DNA of the CDR3: TGTGCCAGCAGCCTAGACGGATACTATGGCTACACCTTC. The chain employs TRBV27 and TRBJ1-2; D remains unclear. The V gene lost 6 bases and the J gene lost 3 bases, with 11 bases spanning the gap. The germline gives CDR1 MNHEY, CDR2 SMNVEV (reference sequence). This CDR3 contains 13 residues.

J is TRBJ2-3 and V is TRBV11-2; 10 bases fit TRBD2. J lost 3 bases, V lost 4 bases, and 10 bases had no gene match. Germline assignment: CDR1 SGHAT and CDR2 FQNNGV. This CDR3 region has 17 residues. DNA of the CDR3: TGTGCCAGCAGCTCCGGGTACGGGACTAGCGCAACAGATACGCAGTATTTT. This gives the protein CASSSGYGTSATDTQYF.

V usage is TRBV30 and J usage is TRBJ1-4, with D tentatively TRBD1 (5 bases). Trimming took off 2 bases at V and 6 bases at J, with 22 bases between the two ends. Germline V lookup: CDR1 GTSNPN, CDR2 SVGIG (reference sequence). This CDR3 contains 17 residues. CDR3: CAWSQGPNRLGDEKLFF. In DNA form, the CDR3 reads TGTGCCTGGAGTCAGGGTCCAAACAGGTTGGGGGATGAAAAACTGTTTTTT.

This clone was observed a single time. This chain uses TRBV29-1 with TRBJ2-3, with D possibly being TRBD1 or TRBD2 (5 bases each). Looked up from germline, CDR1 is SQVTM and CDR2 is ANQGSEA. This CDR3 region has 16 residues. Trimming shortened V by 7 bases and J by 0 bases, and 20 bases separated the two germline ends. The CDR3: CSALRDVHSSTDTQYF. Written as DNA, the CDR3 is TGCAGCGCCTTAAGGGACGTCCATTCTAGCACAGATACGCAGTATTTT.